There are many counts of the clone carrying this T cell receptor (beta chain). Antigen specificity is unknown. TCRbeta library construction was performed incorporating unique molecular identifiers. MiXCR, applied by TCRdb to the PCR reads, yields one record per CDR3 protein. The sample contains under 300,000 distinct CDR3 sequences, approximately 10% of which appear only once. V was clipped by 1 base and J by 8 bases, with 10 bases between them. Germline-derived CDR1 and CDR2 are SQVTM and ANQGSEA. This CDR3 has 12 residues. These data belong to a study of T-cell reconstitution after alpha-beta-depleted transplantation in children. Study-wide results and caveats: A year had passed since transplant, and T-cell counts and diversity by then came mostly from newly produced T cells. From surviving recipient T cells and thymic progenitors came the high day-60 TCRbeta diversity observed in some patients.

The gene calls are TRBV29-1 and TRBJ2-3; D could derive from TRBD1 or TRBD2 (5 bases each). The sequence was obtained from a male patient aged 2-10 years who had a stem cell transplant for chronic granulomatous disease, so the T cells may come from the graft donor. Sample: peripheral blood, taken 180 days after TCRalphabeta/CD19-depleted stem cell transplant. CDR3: CSVEADGGTQYF. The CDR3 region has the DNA TGCAGCGTTGAAGCGGATGGGGGTACGCAGTATTTT.